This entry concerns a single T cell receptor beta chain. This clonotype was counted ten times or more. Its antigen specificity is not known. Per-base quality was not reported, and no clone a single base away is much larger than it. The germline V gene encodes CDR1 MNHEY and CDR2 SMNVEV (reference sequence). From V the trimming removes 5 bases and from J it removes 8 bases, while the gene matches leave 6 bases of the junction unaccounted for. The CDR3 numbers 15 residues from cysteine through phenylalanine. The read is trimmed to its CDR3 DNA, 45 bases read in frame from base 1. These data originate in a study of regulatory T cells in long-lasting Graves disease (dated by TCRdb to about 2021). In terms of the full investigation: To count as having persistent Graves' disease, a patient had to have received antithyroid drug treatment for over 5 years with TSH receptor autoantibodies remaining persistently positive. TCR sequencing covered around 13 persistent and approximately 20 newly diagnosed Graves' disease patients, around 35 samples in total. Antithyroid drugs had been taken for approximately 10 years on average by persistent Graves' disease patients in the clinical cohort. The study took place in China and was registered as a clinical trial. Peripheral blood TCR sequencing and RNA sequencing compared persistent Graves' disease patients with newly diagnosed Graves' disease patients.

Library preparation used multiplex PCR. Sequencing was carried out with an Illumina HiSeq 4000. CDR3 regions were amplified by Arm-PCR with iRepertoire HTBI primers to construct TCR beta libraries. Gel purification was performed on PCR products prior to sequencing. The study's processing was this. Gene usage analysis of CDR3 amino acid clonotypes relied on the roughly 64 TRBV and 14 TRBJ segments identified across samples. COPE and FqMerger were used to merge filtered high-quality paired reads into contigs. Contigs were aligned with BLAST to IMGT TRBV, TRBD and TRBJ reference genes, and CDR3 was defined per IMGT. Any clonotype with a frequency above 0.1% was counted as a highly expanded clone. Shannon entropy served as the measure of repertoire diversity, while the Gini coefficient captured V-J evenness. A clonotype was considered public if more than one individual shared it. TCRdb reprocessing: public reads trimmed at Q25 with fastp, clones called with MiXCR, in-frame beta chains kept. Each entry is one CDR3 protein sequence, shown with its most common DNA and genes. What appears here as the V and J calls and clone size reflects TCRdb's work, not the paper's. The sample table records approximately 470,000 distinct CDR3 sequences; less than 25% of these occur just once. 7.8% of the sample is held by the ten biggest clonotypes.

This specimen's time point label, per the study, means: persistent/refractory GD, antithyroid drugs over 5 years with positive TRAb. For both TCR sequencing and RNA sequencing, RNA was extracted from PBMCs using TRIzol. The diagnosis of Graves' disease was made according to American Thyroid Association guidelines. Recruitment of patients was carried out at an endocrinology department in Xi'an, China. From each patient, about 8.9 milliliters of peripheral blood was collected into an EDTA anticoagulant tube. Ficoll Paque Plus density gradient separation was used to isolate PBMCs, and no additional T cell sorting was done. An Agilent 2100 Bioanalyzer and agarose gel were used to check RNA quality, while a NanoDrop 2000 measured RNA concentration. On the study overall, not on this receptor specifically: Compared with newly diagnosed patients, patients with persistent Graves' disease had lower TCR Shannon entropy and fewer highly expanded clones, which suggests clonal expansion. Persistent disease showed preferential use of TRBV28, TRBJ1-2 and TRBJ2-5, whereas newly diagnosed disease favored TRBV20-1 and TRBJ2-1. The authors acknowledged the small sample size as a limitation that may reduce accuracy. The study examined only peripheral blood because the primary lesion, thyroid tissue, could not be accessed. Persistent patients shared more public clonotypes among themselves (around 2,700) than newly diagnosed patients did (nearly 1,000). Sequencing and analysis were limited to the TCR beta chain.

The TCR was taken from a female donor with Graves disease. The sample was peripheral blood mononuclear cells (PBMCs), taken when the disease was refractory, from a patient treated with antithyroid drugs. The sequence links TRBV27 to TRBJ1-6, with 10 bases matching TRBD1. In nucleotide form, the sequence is TGTGCCAGCAGTGCCCCGACAGGGGGCGATTCACCCCTCCACTTT. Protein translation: CASSAPTGGDSPLHF.